These 29 T cell receptor beta chains share one sample of origin, sequenced in a study of T cell repertoires in cytomegalovirus infection. One entry per CDR3 protein, called by TCRdb with MiXCR from the reads. Of some 43,000 distinct CDR3 sequences listed, about a fifth were seen once; the top ten hold 85% to 90%. These TCRs' antigens remain unknown. This specimen consisted of CD8+ T cells from cultured PBMCs, obtained from culture after CMV antigen stimulation. These receptors all stem from a human donor in good health (CMV status not recorded). Some clones in this sample may be carry-over from other donors' samples.

This clonotype was picked up a small number of times. The V call is TRBV6-2 or TRBV6-3, the J call TRBJ1-1, with no clear D. The CDR3 is 15 amino acids. Trimming left V 0 bases short and J 1 base short, with 9 bases between. The germline V gene has CDR1 MNHEY and CDR2 SVGEGT. The CDR3 is CASSYSETPNTEAFF. The CDR3 coding sequence is TGTGCCAGCAGTTACTCGGAGACCCCGAACACTGAAGCTTTCTTT.

At least ten counts were recorded for this clonotype. The chain joins TRBV28 to TRBJ1-5; the match to TRBD1 covers 7 bases. Germline V lookup: CDR1 MDHEN, CDR2 SYDVKM. The CDR3 is 15 residues long. With 5 bases clipped from V and 2 bases from J, the junction kept 6 bases outside the gene matches. The CDR3 bases are TGTGCCAGCAGTCTCTTCAGGGGGGGCAATCAGCCCCAGCATTTT. This codes for CASSLFRGGNQPQHF.

This clonotype was picked up a small number of times. This chain links TRBV12-5 with TRBJ2-5, with no clear D. The CDR3 is 11 amino acids. The germline CDR1 and CDR2 sequences are LGHNT and FRNRAP. Trimming cost V 1 base and J 4 bases, with 1 base left between them. Here the CDR3 reads CASGLGETQYF. The CDR3 region has the DNA TGTGCTAGTGGTTTGGGAGAGACCCAGTACTTC.

A few counts support this clonotype. The V call is TRBV7-6, the J call TRBJ2-5; 10 nucleotides agree with TRBD2. This CDR3 comprises 16 residues. CDR1 is SGHVS, CDR2 FNYEAQ, per germline. The V segment lost 5 bases and the J segment 6 bases; nucleotides outside the gene matches: 12. The CDR3 DNA reads TGTGCCAGCAGCCTCTCCTCTAGCGGGAGTAAGAAGACCCAGTACTTC. Residues: CASSLSSSGSKKTQYF.

The rearrangement joins TRBV11-2 to TRBJ2-1; 11 bases align to TRBD2. Germline V gene data show CDR1 as SGHAT and CDR2 as FQNNGV. The CDR3 runs 16 residues. V was pared by 5 bases and J by 6 bases, with 9 bases of the junction left unmatched. This chain's CDR3 is CASSNLAGGGGNEQFF. The CDR3 DNA sequence: TGTGCCAGCAGCAATCTAGCGGGAGGAGGTGGCAATGAGCAGTTCTTC.

This clonotype was counted only a few times. The chain employs TRBV7-6 and TRBJ2-1; 14 bases line up with TRBD2. Germline-derived CDR1 and CDR2 are SGHVS and FNYEAQ. The ends lost 5 bases at V and 6 bases at J; junction bases unmatched: 6. The length of the CDR3 is 16 residues. The DNA for the CDR3 is TGTGCCAGCAGCGGACGGACTAGCGGGGGGCCCAATGAGCAGTTCTTC. It codes for CASSGRTSGGPNEQFF.

The chain has TRBV7-2 and TRBJ1-2; D is unresolved. V gave up 1 base and J gave up 12 bases, with 12 bases separating them. The CDR3 loop spans 12 amino acids. CDR1 is SGHTA, CDR2 FQGNSA, per germline. As DNA, the CDR3 is TGTGCCAGCAGCTTAGTACCTTGGGAGAACACCTTC. It specifies CASSLVPWENTF.

This clonotype showed up just a few times. This chain uses TRBV7-9 with TRBJ2-7, with D perhaps given as TRBD1 or TRBD2 (6 bases each). Germline lookup yields CDR1 SEHNR and CDR2 FQNEAQ (reference sequence). Trimming took off 8 bases at V and 7 bases at J, with 18 bases between the two ends. This CDR3 is built from 13 residues. This CDR3 reads CASLPPGAGEQYF. The CDR3, as DNA: TGTGCCAGCCTACCCCCGGGGGCTGGGGAGCAGTACTTC.

This chain joins TRBV4-3 and TRBJ2-1, with D perhaps TRBD2 (7 bases). Looked up from germline, CDR1 is LGHNA and CDR2 is YSLEER. Trimming stripped 0 bases from V and 6 bases from J, with 15 bases between. CDR3 length equals 16 residues. Written as DNA, the CDR3 is TGCGCCAGCAGCCAAGAAGCGGGGAGAGGGGGCAATGAGCAGTTCTTC. The encoded protein is CASSQEAGRGGNEQFF.

A few counts support this clonotype. The chain carries TRBV4-3 and TRBJ2-1; possibly TRBD2 for D (6 bases). Trimming took 0 bases from V and 0 from J, leaving 9 bases between them. The CDR3 is 16 residues long. CDR1 is LGHNA, CDR2 YSLEER, per germline. The CDR3 nucleotides read TGCGCCAGCAGCCAAGATCGGGGGAGCTCCTACAATGAGCAGTTCTTC. Translated: CASSQDRGSSYNEQFF.

CDR3 loop: CASSSSSGLGGYTF. The CDR3 DNA is TGTGCCAGCAGCTCCTCGTCGGGTTTGGGTGGCTACACCTTC. The chain recombines TRBV7-3 with TRBJ1-2; D not certain. The CDR3 consists of 14 residues. The V gene's germline CDR1 is SGHTA and CDR2 FQGTGA. The V end was cut by 4 bases, the J end by 7 bases, with 16 bases between. The full variable domain, with the rest looked up from reference TRBV7-3 and TRBJ1-2, is GAGVSQTPSNKVTEKGKYVELRCDPISGHTALYWYRQSLGQGPEFLIYFQGTGAADDSGLPNDRFFAVRPEGSVSTLKIQRTERGDSAVYLCASSSSSGLGGYTFGSGTRLTVV.

The table lists this clonotype with a few counts. V is TRBV19 and J is TRBJ1-4; perhaps TRBD1 as D (5 bases). The CDR3 runs to 15 residues. Germline CDR1 LNHDA, CDR2 SQIVND (reference sequence). Trimming cost V 4 bases and J 5 bases, with 14 bases left between them. CDR3 loop: CASSSGQPGNEKLFF. The CDR3 bases are TGTGCCAGTAGTAGCGGACAACCGGGGAATGAAAAACTGTTTTTT.

This chain connects TRBV7-9 to TRBJ2-5, with D tentatively TRBD2 (7 bases). This CDR3 has 15 amino acids. The germline V and J ends were trimmed by 10 bases and 4 bases, with 22 bases remaining between them. The germline V gene encodes CDR1 SEHNR and CDR2 FQNEAQ (reference sequence). The CDR3 coding sequence is TGTGCCACCGGGGGGCAAGGGGAGTACCTAGAGACCCAGTACTTC. Translation gives CATGGQGEYLETQYF.

This chain uses TRBV29-1 with TRBJ1-2; 8 nucleotides align to TRBD1. The CDR3 has 13 residues. Germline V gene sequence: CDR1 SQVTM, CDR2 ANQGSEA. The J segment lost 4 bases and the V segment lost 6 bases, leaving 7 bases of the junction unmatched. CDR3 DNA: TGCAGCGTGCGGGACAGGATGACCTATGGCTACACCTTC. Residues: CSVRDRMTYGYTF.

The CDR3 here is CASVTMDNEQFF. CDR3 DNA: TGTGCCAGCGTCACCATGGACAATGAGCAGTTCTTC. V is TRBV7-2 and J is TRBJ2-1; no definite D call. The CDR3 extends over 12 amino acids. CDR1 and CDR2 (germline): SGHTA, FQGNSA. Trimming shortened V by 8 bases and J by 5 bases, and 10 bases separated the two germline ends.

This clonotype occurred a few times. The J gene is TRBJ2-7, the V gene TRBV7-2; D ambiguous. V gave up 5 bases and J gave up 4 bases, with 21 bases separating them. CDR1 is SGHTA and CDR2 is FQGNSA in the germline V gene. This CDR3 has 16 amino acids. The chain's CDR3 is CASSRAVASGGYEQYF. The CDR3 DNA sequence: TGTGCCAGCAGCCGTGCGGTAGCCTCGGGTGGGTACGAGCAGTACTTC.

The chain is built from TRBV7-6 and TRBJ2-7; 8 nucleotides match TRBD2. Per the germline V gene, CDR1 is SGHVS and CDR2 is FNYEAQ. This CDR3 has 13 amino acids. Germline trimming cut 4 bases from V and 6 bases from J; bases unmatched to any gene: 5. The CDR3 DNA sequence: TGTGCCAGCAGCTCCAGCGGGGGTGGCGAGCAGTACTTC. This codes for CASSSSGGGEQYF.

V usage is TRBV6-2 or TRBV6-3 and J usage is TRBJ2-5; no clear D gene. Per the germline V gene, CDR1 is MNHEY and CDR2 is SVGEGT. Trimming left V 0 bases short and J 1 base short, with 9 bases between. This CDR3 spans 15 amino acids. CDR3 in amino acids: CASSYSTAGQETQYF. The CDR3 region has the DNA TGTGCCAGCAGTTACTCTACGGCTGGCCAAGAGACCCAGTACTTC.

The rearrangement uses TRBV7-4 and TRBJ1-5, with no clear D. Per the germline V gene, CDR1 is SGHVT and CDR2 is SQSDAQ. Trimming removed 2 bases at V and 7 bases at J, with 6 bases between. This CDR3 spans 12 amino acids. CDR3 loop: CASSLIGQPQHF. The DNA of the CDR3 is TGTGCCAGCAGCTTAATCGGGCAGCCCCAGCATTTT.

This clonotype came up many times. This chain uses TRBV7-2 with TRBJ2-7; the D gene is possibly TRBD2 (6 bases). Germline V gene lookup returns CDR1 SGHTA and CDR2 FQGNSA. V was trimmed by 3 bases and J by 3 bases, leaving 12 bases between them. The CDR3 consists of 14 residues. CDR3 in DNA: TGTGCCAGCAGCTTCCCTAGCGCGGTCTACGAGCAGTACTTC. Its translation: CASSFPSAVYEQYF.

J is TRBJ2-3 and V is TRBV27; D is unclear. Germline V gene data show CDR1 as MNHEY and CDR2 as SMNVEV (reference sequence). Trimming took off 3 bases at V and 6 bases at J, with 16 bases between the two ends. The CDR3 has 15 amino acids. CDR3 coding DNA: TGTGCCAGCAGTTTTGAGGCAGCTAGTTGGGATACGCAGTATTTT. It codes for CASSFEAASWDTQYF.

This clonotype occurred a few times. The chain is built from TRBV7-9 and TRBJ2-3; 14 nucleotides agree with TRBD2. Germline trimming cut 5 bases from V and 2 bases from J; bases unmatched to any gene: 3. Germline CDR1 reads SEHNR; CDR2 reads FQNEAQ (reference sequence). CDR3 length: 16 residues. The CDR3 DNA follows: TGTGCCAGCAGCCTGGGACTAGCGGGAGACACAGATACGCAGTATTTT. Encoded protein: CASSLGLAGDTDTQYF.

A few counts support this clonotype. The J gene is TRBJ2-1, the V gene TRBV11-1; the match to TRBD1 covers 7 bases. With V trimmed by 5 bases and J by 6 bases, 10 bases remained unmatched. The CDR3 length is 15 residues. The germline V gene encodes CDR1 SGHAT and CDR2 FQDESV (reference sequence). This CDR3 reads CASSPKRDSSNEQFF. The CDR3 DNA is TGTGCCAGCAGCCCTAAGAGGGACAGCAGCAATGAGCAGTTCTTC.

The chain recombines TRBV27 with TRBJ1-5; D perhaps matches TRBD1 (5 bases). Germline CDR1 MNHEY, CDR2 SMNVEV (reference sequence). V lost 8 bases, J lost 5 bases, and 16 bases lay in between. There are 14 residues in the CDR3. The CDR3 DNA reads as TGTGCCAGCGCCTCCGGGGGTCTTTATCAGCCCCAGCATTTT. It encodes CASASGGLYQPQHF.

This chain uses TRBV7-8 with TRBJ2-3, with 10 bases that match TRBD1. CDR1 and CDR2 from the germline V gene are SGHVS and FQNEAQ. V gave up 4 bases and J gave up 5 bases; unmatched junction bases: 9. The CDR3 loop spans 16 amino acids. CDR3 residues: CASSSTGQGRLDTQYF. CDR3 nucleotide sequence: TGTGCCAGCAGCTCAACGGGACAGGGGCGATTAGATACGCAGTATTTT.

This clonotype is categorized as medium-sized. V and J are TRBV7-2 and TRBJ2-3; 8 bases agree with TRBD2. The CDR3 length is 18 residues. Germline CDR1 is SGHTA and CDR2 is FQGNSA. The junction had 12 bases not matched to a gene; V was cut back by 2 bases and J by 2 bases. CDR3 residues: CASSLIKRGRWVTDTQYF. CDR3 coding DNA: TGTGCCAGCAGCTTAATTAAGCGGGGGAGATGGGTCACAGATACGCAGTATTTT.

The chain has TRBV6-2 or TRBV6-3 and TRBJ2-2; 10 bases fit TRBD1. This CDR3 has 15 residues. Trimming at V came to 6 bases and at J to 6 bases, leaving 7 bases not matched to a gene. Germline V gene sequence: CDR1 MNHEY, CDR2 SVGEGT. The CDR3 loop is CASSPGTGVSGELFF. In DNA form, the CDR3 reads TGTGCCAGCAGCCCCGGGACAGGGGTCTCCGGGGAGCTGTTTTTT.

This clonotype came up a few times. The CDR3 sequence: CASRTSGVSSYNEQFF. The DNA for the CDR3 is TGTGCCAGCAGGACCAGCGGGGTAAGCTCCTACAATGAGCAGTTCTTC. V is TRBV7-8 and J is TRBJ2-1; 7 nucleotides agree with TRBD2. V dropped 6 bases and J dropped 0; count of bases not matched to a gene: 8. The CDR3 extends over 16 amino acids. Germline V lookup: CDR1 SGHVS, CDR2 FQNEAQ.

The rearrangement uses TRBV2 and TRBJ1-1, with D maybe TRBD1 (5 bases). The V end was cut by 8 bases, the J end by 8 bases, with 12 bases between. This CDR3 has 11 residues. Germline V gene lookup returns CDR1 SNHLY and CDR2 FYNNEI. The CDR3, as DNA: TGTGCCAGCTGGACCGGGACGGAAGCTTTCTTT. It yields the protein CASWTGTEAFF.